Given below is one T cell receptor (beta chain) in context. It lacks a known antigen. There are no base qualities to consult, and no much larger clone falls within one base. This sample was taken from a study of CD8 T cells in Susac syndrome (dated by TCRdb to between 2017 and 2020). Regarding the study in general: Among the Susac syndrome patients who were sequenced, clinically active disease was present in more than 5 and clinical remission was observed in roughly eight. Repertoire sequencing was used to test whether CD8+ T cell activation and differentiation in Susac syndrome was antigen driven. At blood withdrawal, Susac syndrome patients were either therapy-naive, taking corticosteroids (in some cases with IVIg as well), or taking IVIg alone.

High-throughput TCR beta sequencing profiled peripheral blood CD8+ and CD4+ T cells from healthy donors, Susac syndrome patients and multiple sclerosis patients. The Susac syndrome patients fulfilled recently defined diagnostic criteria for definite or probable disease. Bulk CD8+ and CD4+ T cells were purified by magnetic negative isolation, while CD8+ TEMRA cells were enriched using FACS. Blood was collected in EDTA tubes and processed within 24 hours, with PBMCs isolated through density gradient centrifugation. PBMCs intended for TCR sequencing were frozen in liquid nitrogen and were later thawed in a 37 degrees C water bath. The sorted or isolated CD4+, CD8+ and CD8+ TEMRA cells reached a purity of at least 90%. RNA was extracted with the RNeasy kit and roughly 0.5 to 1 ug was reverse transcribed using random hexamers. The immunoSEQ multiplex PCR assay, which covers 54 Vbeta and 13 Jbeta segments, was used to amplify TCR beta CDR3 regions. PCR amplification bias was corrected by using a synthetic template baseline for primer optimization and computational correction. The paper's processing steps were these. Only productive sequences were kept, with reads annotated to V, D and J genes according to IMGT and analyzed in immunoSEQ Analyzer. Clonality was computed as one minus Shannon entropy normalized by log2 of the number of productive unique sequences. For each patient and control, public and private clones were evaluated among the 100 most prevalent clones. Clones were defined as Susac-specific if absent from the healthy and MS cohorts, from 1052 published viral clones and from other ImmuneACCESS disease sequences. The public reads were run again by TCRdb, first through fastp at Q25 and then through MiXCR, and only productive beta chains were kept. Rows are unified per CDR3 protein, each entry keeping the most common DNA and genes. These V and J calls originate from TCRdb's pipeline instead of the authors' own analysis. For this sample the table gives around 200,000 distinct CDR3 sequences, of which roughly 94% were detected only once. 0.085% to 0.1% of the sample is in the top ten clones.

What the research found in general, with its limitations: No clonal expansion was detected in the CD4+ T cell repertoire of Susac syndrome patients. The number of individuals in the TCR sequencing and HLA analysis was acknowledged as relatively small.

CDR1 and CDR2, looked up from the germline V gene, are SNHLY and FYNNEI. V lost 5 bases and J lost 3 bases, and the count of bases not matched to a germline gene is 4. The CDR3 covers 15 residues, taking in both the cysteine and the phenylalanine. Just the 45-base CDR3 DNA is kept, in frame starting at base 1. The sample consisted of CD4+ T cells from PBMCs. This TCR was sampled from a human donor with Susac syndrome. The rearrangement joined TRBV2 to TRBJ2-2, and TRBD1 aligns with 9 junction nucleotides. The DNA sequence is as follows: TGTGCCAGCAGTCTGGGACAGGGATACACCGGGGAGCTGTTTTTT. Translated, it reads CASSLGQGYTGELFF.